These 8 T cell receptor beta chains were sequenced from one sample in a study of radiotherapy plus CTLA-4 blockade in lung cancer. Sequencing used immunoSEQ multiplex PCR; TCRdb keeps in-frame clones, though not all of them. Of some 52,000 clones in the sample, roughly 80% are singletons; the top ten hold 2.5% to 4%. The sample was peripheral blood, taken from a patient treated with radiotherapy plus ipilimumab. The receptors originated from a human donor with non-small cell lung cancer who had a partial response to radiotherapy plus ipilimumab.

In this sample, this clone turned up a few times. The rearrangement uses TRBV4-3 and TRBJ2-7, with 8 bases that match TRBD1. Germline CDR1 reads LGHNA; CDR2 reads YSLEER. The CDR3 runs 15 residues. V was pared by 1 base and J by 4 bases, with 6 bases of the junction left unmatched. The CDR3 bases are TGCGCCAGCAGCCAAGGTGGACAGGGACGTTACGAGCAGTACTTC. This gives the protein CASSQGGQGRYEQYF.

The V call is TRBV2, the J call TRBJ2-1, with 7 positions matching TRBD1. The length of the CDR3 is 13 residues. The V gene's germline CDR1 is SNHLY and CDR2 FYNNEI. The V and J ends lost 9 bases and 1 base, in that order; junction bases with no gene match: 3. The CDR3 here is CARQGRSYNEQFF. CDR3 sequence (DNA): TGTGCCAGACAGGGGCGATCCTACAATGAGCAGTTCTTC.

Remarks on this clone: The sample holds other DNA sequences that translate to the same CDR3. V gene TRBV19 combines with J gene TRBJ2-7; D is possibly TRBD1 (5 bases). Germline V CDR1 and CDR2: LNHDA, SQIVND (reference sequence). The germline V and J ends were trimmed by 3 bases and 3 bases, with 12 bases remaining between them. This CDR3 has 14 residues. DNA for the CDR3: TGTGCCAGTAGTATTGGGCAGGGCGGCTACGAGCAGTACTTC. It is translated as CASSIGQGGYEQYF.

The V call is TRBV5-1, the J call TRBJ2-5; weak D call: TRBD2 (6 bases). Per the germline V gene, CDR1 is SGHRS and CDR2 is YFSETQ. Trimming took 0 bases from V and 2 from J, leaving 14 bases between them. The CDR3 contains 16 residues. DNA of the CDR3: TGCGCCAGCAGCTTGGCCGCCACCGGGGGTCAAGAGACCCAGTACTTC. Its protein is CASSLAATGGQETQYF.

The CDR3 loop is CASSQESAGGPWETQYF. The CDR3 DNA reads TGCGCCAGCAGCCAAGAATCGGCGGGGGGGCCATGGGAGACCCAGTACTTC. The chain carries TRBV4-3 and TRBJ2-5; 9 nucleotides line up with TRBD2. Germline V gene data show CDR1 as LGHNA and CDR2 as YSLEER. This CDR3 has 17 residues. Trimming took 0 bases from V and 5 from J; bases not matched to a gene: 10.

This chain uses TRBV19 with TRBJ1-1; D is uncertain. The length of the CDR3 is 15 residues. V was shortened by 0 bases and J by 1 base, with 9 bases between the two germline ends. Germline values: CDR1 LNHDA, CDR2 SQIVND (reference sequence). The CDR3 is CASSIDGVSNTEAFF. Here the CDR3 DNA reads TGTGCCAGTAGTATAGACGGAGTATCGAACACTGAAGCTTTCTTT.

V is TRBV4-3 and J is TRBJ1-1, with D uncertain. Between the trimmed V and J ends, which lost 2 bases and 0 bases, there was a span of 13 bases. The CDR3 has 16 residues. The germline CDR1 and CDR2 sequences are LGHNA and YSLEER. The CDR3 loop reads CASSQMALGVNTEAFF. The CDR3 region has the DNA TGCGCCAGCAGCCAAATGGCCTTGGGCGTGAACACTGAAGCTTTCTTT.

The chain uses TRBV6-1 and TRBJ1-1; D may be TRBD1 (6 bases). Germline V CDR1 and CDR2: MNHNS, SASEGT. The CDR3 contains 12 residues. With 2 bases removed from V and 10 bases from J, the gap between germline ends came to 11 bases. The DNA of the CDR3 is TGTGCCAGCAGTGAATTAAGGGGGATAGCTTTCTTT. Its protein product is CASSELRGIAFF.